This TCR beta chain was captured by sequencing in a study of blood T cell repertoires in COVID-19. Study-level information: Acute and convalescent COVID-19 samples came from the United States, Italy and Spain.

Generated by immunoSEQ multiplex PCR, the TCRdb table keeps only in-frame clones and is missing some. This sample has a few hundred thousand clones; around four fifths occur once, and the top ten carry around 4.1%. V lost 2 bases to trimming and J lost 6 bases, with 19 bases between them. Per germline, CDR1 GTSNPN and CDR2 SVGIG (reference sequence). The length of the CDR3 is 16 residues. The chain carries TRBV30 and TRBJ1-4; tentatively, D is TRBD1 (6 bases). Sequencing was performed on PBMCs or T cells enriched from blood (not recorded which). The sequence was obtained from a young man with acute COVID-19. CDR3 residues: CAWSPGQNFEHEKLFF. The CDR3 DNA follows: TGTGCCTGGAGTCCGGGACAAAATTTTGAACATGAAAAACTGTTTTTT.